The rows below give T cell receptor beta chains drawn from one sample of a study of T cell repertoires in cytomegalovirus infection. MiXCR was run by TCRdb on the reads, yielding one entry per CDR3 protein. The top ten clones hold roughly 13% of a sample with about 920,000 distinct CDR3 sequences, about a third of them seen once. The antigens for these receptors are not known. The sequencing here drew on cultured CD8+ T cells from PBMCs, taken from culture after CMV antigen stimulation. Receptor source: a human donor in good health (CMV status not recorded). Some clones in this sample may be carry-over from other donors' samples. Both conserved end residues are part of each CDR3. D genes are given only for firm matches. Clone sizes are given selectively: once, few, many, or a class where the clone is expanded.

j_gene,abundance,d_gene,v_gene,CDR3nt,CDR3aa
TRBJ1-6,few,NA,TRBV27,TGTGCCAGCAGTCCCGCGGGGGGGGCCGGTTCACCCCTCCACTTT,CASSPAGGAGSPLHF
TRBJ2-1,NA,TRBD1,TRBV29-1,TGCAGCGTTGAATCCTGGGACAGCGCCTACAATGAGCAGTTCTTC,CSVESWDSAYNEQFF
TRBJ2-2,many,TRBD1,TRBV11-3,TGTGCCAGCAGCTTACGGGACAGGCAGAACACCGGGGAGCTGTTTTTT,CASSLRDRQNTGELFF
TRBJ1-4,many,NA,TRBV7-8,TGTGCCAGCAGCTTACGGTTAACCCCAACTAATGAAAAACTGTTTTTT,CASSLRLTPTNEKLFF
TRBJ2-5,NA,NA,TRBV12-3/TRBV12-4,TGTGCCAGCAGTTTCTCTGTTCCCCGGACAGAAGAGACCCAGTACTTC,CASSFSVPRTEETQYF
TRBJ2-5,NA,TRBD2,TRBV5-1,TGCGCCAGCAGCGGCACTAGCGTGGTTCAAGAGACCCAGTACTTC,CASSGTSVVQETQYF
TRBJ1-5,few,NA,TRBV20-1,TGCAGTGCTGCGGGGATAAGCCATCAGCCCCAGCATTTT,CSAAGISHQPQHF
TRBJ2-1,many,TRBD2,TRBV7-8,TGTGCCAGCAGCAAACTACTAGCGGGGGGCCTTAATGAGCAGTTCTTC,CASSKLLAGGLNEQFF
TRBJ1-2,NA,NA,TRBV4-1,TGCGCCAGCAGCCAGACCGGTCCCTACGGTGGCTACACCTTC,CASSQTGPYGGYTF
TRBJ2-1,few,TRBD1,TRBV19,TGTGCCAGTAAAGGGGACAGGGCAAGGAATGAGCAGTTCTTC,CASKGDRARNEQFF
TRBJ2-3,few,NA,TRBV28,TGTGCCAGCAGCCTGACACGGTCTAGCACAGATACGCAGTATTTT,CASSLTRSSTDTQYF
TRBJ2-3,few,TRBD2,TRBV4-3,TGCGCCAGCAGCCAAAGGACTAGCGGGGGGTACACAGATACGCAGTATTTT,CASSQRTSGGYTDTQYF
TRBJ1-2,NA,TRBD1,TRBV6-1,TGTGCCAGCAGTGAATTGAGACAGGGGGCGGATGGCTACACCTTC,CASSELRQGADGYTF
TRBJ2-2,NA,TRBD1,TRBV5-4,TGTGCCAGCAGCAACGAGGACAGGGGGAGAGCCGGGGAGCTGTTTTTT,CASSNEDRGRAGELFF
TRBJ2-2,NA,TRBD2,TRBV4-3,TGCGCCAGCAGCCAAGGATCTAGCGGGCCCACCGGGGAGCTGTTTTTT,CASSQGSSGPTGELFF
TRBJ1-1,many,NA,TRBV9,TGTGCCAGCAGCGTAGGTCAGGGCACTGAAGCTTTCTTT,CASSVGQGTEAFF
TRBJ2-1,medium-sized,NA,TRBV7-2,TGTGCCAGCAGCTTAAACGGGGCGGGGAATGAGCAGTTCTTC,CASSLNGAGNEQFF
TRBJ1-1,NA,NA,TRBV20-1,TGCAGAGCAAAAACGGGGGCGCGAGGATCGAACACTGAAGCTTTCTTT,CRAKTGARGSNTEAFF
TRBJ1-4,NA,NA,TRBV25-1,TGTGCCAGCAGTGAATTCCAGACACAACAGGGCTTATATGAAAAACTGTTTTTT,CASSEFQTQQGLYEKLFF
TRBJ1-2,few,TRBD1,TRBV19,TGTGCCAGTAGTATCCCCAAGACAGGGGACTATGGCTACACCTTC,CASSIPKTGDYGYTF
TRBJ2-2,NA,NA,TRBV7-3,TGTGCCAGCAGCTTAAATCAGGGACTCGGGGAGCTGTTTTTT,CASSLNQGLGELFF
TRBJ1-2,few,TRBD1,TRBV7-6,TGTGCCAGCAGCAAGGGGGCAAGCCTTCTCTATGGCTACACCTTC,CASSKGASLLYGYTF
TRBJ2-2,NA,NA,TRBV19,TGTGCCAGTGCCGCCGTTCCAGGGCCCGGGGAGCTGTTTTTT,CASAAVPGPGELFF
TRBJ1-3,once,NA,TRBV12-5,TGTGCTAGTGGTTTGGTCCTGGACGGCTCTGGAAACACCATATATTTT,CASGLVLDGSGNTIYF
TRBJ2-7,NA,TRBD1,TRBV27,TGTGCCAGCAGTCCACTTGGACAGGGGGCTGAGGAGCAGTACTTC,CASSPLGQGAEEQYF
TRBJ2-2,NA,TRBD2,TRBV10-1,TGCGCCAGCAGTGAAGTTGGACTAGCGGGGACGAACACCGGGGAGCTGTTTTTT,CASSEVGLAGTNTGELFF
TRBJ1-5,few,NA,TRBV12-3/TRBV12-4,TGTGCCAGCAGTTTATTTGTCAATCAGCCCCAGCATTTT,CASSLFVNQPQHF
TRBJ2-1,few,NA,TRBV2,TGTGCCAGCAGCGAAGTACCGGGACTGAGCTACAATGAGCAGTTCTTC,CASSEVPGLSYNEQFF
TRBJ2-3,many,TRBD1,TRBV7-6,TGTGCCAGCAGCTTAGCGCTCACGGGGACAGGGCTGGATACGCAGTATTTT,CASSLALTGTGLDTQYF
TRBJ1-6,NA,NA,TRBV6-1,TGTGCCAGCAGCGATACCGGGACCTTCCAAAGTTCACCCCTCCACTTT,CASSDTGTFQSSPLHF
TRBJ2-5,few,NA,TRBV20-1,TGCAGTGCTAGAGATGCGGACCGGGAGACCCAGTACTTC,CSARDADRETQYF
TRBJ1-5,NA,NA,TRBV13,TGTGCCAGCAGCTTAGGCCCCCCGGGGAGCAATCAGCCCCAGCATTTT,CASSLGPPGSNQPQHF
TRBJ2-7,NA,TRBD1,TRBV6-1,TGTGCCAGCGGTTGGACAGGGGGCAAATACGAGCAGTACTTC,CASGWTGGKYEQYF
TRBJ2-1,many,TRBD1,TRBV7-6,TGTGCCAGCAGCTTAGGACAGGGATCAGCCAATGAGCAGTTCTTC,CASSLGQGSANEQFF
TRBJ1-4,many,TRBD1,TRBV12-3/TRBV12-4,TGTGCCAGCAGTTTTGGGGCAGGGGGCATCCTCCCAAATGAAAAACTGTTTTTT,CASSFGAGGILPNEKLFF
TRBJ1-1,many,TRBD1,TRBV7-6,TGTGCCAGCAGCACGCGGGACAGCATGAACACTGAAGCTTTCTTT,CASSTRDSMNTEAFF
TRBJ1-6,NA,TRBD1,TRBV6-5,TGTGCCAGCAGTAAAGCGACAGGGCCCTCCTATAATTCACCCCTCCACTTT,CASSKATGPSYNSPLHF
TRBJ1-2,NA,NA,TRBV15,TGTGCCACCAGCAGAAAGGACTTGGGATTCTATGGCTACACCTTC,CATSRKDLGFYGYTF
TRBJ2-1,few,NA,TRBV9,TGTGCCAGCAGCGTAGAGGTGGGGATAATGTACAATGAGCAGTTCTTC,CASSVEVGIMYNEQFF
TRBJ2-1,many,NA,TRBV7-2,TGTGCCAGCAGCCTGTTACTAGCCTCCTCCTACAATGAGCAGTTCTTC,CASSLLLASSYNEQFF
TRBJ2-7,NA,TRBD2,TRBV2,TGTGCCAGCAGTCGTGGGCGGGGGGGAGTATACGAGCAGTACTTC,CASSRGRGGVYEQYF